This TCR beta chain appears in the sequencing data of a study of T-cell memory formation after mild COVID-19. Each CDR3 protein is one row after TCRdb ran MiXCR on the 5' RACE reads. This sample yields tens of thousands of distinct CDR3 sequences, of which roughly an eighth are seen a single time; roughly a quarter belongs to the top ten. The CDR3 sequence is 14 residues long. Trimming pared 0 bases from V and 3 bases from J, leaving 8 bases between. CDR1 is SGHVS and CDR2 is FQNEAQ in the germline V gene. Points on this clonotype: The antigen is not known.

Study-wide results and limits: Nothing confirmed that second-wave clones peaking on day 37 were specific for SARS-CoV-2.

The TCR originated in a man aged 18-30 years who had mild COVID-19 (a few samples of this study predate the infection). Cell type and time point are not known. V gene TRBV7-8 combines with J gene TRBJ1-1; D call uncertain. Input material: PBMCs or a T cell subset sorted from them (not recorded which). CDR3 nucleotides: TGTGCCAGCAGCTTAGCAGCAGGATACACTGAAGCTTTCTTT. This gives the protein CASSLAAGYTEAFF.